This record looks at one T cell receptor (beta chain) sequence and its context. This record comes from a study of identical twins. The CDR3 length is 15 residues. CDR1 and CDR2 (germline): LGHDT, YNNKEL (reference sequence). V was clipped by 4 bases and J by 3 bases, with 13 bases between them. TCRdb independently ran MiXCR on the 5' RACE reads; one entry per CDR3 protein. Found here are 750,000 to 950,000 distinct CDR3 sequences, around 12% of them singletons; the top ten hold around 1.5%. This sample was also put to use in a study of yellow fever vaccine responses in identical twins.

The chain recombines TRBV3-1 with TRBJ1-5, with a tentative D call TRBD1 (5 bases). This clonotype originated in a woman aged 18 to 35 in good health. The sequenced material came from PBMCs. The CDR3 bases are TGTGCCAGCAGCCTCGGAGGGGCAGTCAATCAGCCCCAGCATTTT. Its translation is CASSLGGAVNQPQHF.